The T cell receptor (beta chain) under discussion was sequenced for a study of blood T cell repertoires in COVID-19. The table came from immunoSEQ multiplex PCR; TCRdb's copy has only in-frame clones and leaves some out. The table shows nearly 350,000 clones, with roughly 87% occurring only once. The CDR3 has 12 amino acids. Germline assignment: CDR1 MNHEY and CDR2 SMNVEV (reference sequence). Deletions cut 7 bases from V and 8 bases from J, with 14 bases between. The TCR comes from a woman aged 25 to 45 who had recovered from COVID-19. The sample was PBMCs or T cells enriched from blood (not recorded which). J is TRBJ1-2 and V is TRBV27; a possible D gene is TRBD1 (6 bases). The CDR3 DNA reads TGTGCCAGCACCAAACAGGGACGAGGCTACACCTTC. Translating gives CASTKQGRGYTF.